The 9 T cell receptor beta chains reported below all come from one sample, sequenced in a study of beta chain features in type 1 diabetes. The investigators reverse transcribed all of the isolated RNA, so they sequenced expressed TCRB transcripts. The repertoire was sequenced with immunoSEQ multiplex PCR; TCRdb's copy has only in-frame clones and lacks some. The sample contains more than 350,000 clones, approximately 10% of which appear only once. The sample consisted of naive CD4+ T cells from blood. The receptors derive from a woman in her late teens or twenties in good health.

The sample holds a few counts of this clone. The chain uses TRBV25-1 and TRBJ1-6, with 11 bases lining up with TRBD1. This CDR3 is built from 14 residues. Germline CDR1 is MGHDK and CDR2 is SYGVNS. The ends lost 4 bases at V and 8 bases at J; junction bases unmatched: 1. The CDR3 coding sequence is TGTGCCAGCAGTGGGGACAGGGGGTATTCACCCCTCCACTTT. It encodes CASSGDRGYSPLHF.

In its sample, this clone was seen a few times. The V gene is TRBV14, the J gene TRBJ1-6, with D possibly TRBD1 on 5 matching bases. This CDR3 contains 12 residues. V gave up 2 bases and J gave up 14 bases, with 10 bases separating them. The germline CDR1 and CDR2 sequences are SGHDN and FVKESK. CDR3 protein: CASSQRGASLHF. For the CDR3, the DNA is TGTGCCAGCAGCCAACGGGGCGCCTCCCTCCACTTT.

This clone was detected a few times. The V and J genes are TRBV6-5 and TRBJ2-4; 9 bases fit TRBD2. Trimming cost V 1 base and J 6 bases; bases outside gene matches: 4. There are 15 residues in the CDR3. Germline V gene sequence: CDR1 MNHEY, CDR2 SVGAGI. The CDR3 DNA reads TGTGCCAGCAGTTACTTCTTAGCGGGGGCAAACATTCAGTACTTC. Protein product: CASSYFLAGANIQYF.

In its sample, this clone was seen a few times. The rearrangement joins TRBV9 to TRBJ2-6; D gene uncertain. Trimming removed 0 bases at V and 1 base at J, with 14 bases between. Germline V gene data show CDR1 as SGDLS and CDR2 as YYNGEE. CDR3 length equals 18 residues. The CDR3 DNA reads as TGTGCCAGCAGCGTAGGTTTCAGTGGCAGGTCTGGGGCCAACGTCCTGACTTTC. It encodes CASSVGFSGRSGANVLTF.

As regards this clone: Other DNA variants within this sample encode the same CDR3. This sequence joins TRBV9 and TRBJ2-6; a possible D gene is TRBD2 (6 bases). Per germline, CDR1 SGDLS and CDR2 YYNGEE. CDR3 length equals 15 residues. The germline V and J ends were trimmed by 3 bases and 1 base, with 8 bases remaining between them. The CDR3 sequence: CASSARGSGANVLTF. CDR3 nucleotides: TGTGCCAGCAGCGCGCGGGGATCTGGGGCCAACGTCCTGACTTTC.

The table lists this clone with a few counts. CDR3 bases: TGTGCCAGCAGCATCGACAGGCTTTGGGAGACCCAGTACTTC. It encodes CASSIDRLWETQYF. This chain joins TRBV7-2 and TRBJ2-5; possibly TRBD1 for D (6 bases). CDR1 and CDR2 from the germline V gene are SGHTA and FQGNSA. The CDR3 length is 14 residues. The V gene lost 5 bases and the J gene lost 5 bases, with 15 bases spanning the gap.

This clone occurred a few times. The chain employs TRBV7-9 and TRBJ1-6; D uncertain. From germline, CDR1 is SEHNR and CDR2 FQNEAQ (reference sequence). V lost 1 base, J lost 9 bases, and 7 bases lay in between. The length of the CDR3 is 13 residues. The CDR3 DNA is TGTGCCAGCAGCTTAGAGTATTCTTCACCCCTCCACTTT. It encodes CASSLEYSSPLHF.

The chain combines TRBV11-2 with TRBJ1-2, with a weak D call TRBD1 (5 bases). The germline CDR1 and CDR2 sequences are SGHAT and FQNNGV. The CDR3 totals 13 residues. V was trimmed by 5 bases and J by 3 bases, leaving 10 bases between them. The CDR3 sequence is CASSPGDHYGYTF. The CDR3 DNA is TGTGCCAGCAGCCCGGGGGACCACTATGGCTACACCTTC. The full variable domain, its missing parts supplied by reference TRBV11-2 and TRBJ1-2, is EAGVAQSPRYKIIEKRQSVAFWCNPISGHATLYWYQQILGQGPKLLIQFQNNGVVDDSQLPKDRFSAERLKGVDSTLKIQPAKLEDSAVYLCASSPGDHYGYTFGSGTRLTVV.

The chain uses TRBV25-1 and TRBJ1-1; tentatively, D is TRBD1 (6 bases). V lost 1 base and J 5 bases, leaving 14 bases between the germline ends. The CDR3 is 15 residues long. Germline lookup yields CDR1 MGHDK and CDR2 SYGVNS. The CDR3 here is CASSESQGWETEAFF. As DNA, the CDR3 is TGTGCCAGCAGTGAATCGCAGGGGTGGGAGACTGAAGCTTTCTTT.